Here is one TCR beta chain with its context. Its antigen is as yet unknown. V lost 1 base and J lost 5, with 9 bases in between. Germline values: CDR1 MNHEY, CDR2 SMNVEV (reference sequence). The CDR3 length is 14 residues. Both 60 Vbeta primers and 13 Jbeta primers went into the PCR. Clones were read by immunoSEQ multiplex PCR, and TCRdb kept only the in-frame ones, dropping some. Of some 150,000 clones listed, about 80% were seen once; the top ten hold about 4.8%. This entry is derived from a study of cytomegalovirus exposure and HLA in healthy donors. Study-wide results and caveats: Accurate prediction of most subjects' HLA-A and HLA-B alleles from TCR beta sequences was reported. CMV serostatus stood as the only immune exposure information on hand.

What was sequenced was PBMCs. J is TRBJ2-1 and V is TRBV27; D is undetermined. The TCR comes from a man aged 25-45 years in good health and CMV-seronegative. The CDR3 DNA reads as TGTGCCAGCAGTTTATACTGGGCCGACAATGAGCAGTTCTTC. As protein: CASSLYWADNEQFF.